This T cell receptor (beta chain) was captured in a study of shared clonotypes between healthy human individuals. The data were produced by immunoSEQ multiplex PCR, yet TCRdb's version contains in-frame clones alone and is incomplete. Among some 1,100,000 clones, around 78% were seen once, and the ten largest hold 0.5% to 0.6%. This clone was seen more than once but under ten times. Its antigen is not identified. Everyone who donated was a Caucasian adult who lived in Nashville, Tennessee. CD4+ cell separation produced CD45RA+ naive and CD45RA-negative memory subsets. The CDR3 covers 12 residues. Germline V gene sequence: CDR1 SGHVS, CDR2 FNYEAQ. V was trimmed by 5 bases and J by 8 bases, leaving 11 bases between them. Notes on the study in general: Only blood samples were collected, and tissue repertoires likely differ. The sharing of about 5% of naive CD4 clonotypes was seen across a handful of donors.

This receptor was taken from a man between 18 and 29 years old in good health. Some clones in this sample may be carry-over from other donors' samples. This chain links TRBV7-6 with TRBJ2-3, with D possibly TRBD1 on 5 matching bases. Material for sequencing was memory CD4+ T cells from PBMCs. Indicated subset: CD45RA-negative fraction. CDR3 loop: CASSGALGTQYF. CDR3 sequence (DNA): TGTGCCAGCAGCGGGGCCTTAGGTACGCAGTATTTT.